The clone carrying this T cell receptor (beta chain) has a count of ten or more. The antigen remains unidentified. The data derive from a study of T-cell memory formation after mild COVID-19. General study findings and limits: For contracting clones, CD4+ ones sat mainly in CM and EM, CD8+ in EMRA.

TCRdb fed the 5' RACE reads into MiXCR, producing one record per CDR3 protein. Seen here are 550,000 to 700,000 distinct CDR3 sequences, roughly 18% observed once, and the top ten hold 12%. CDR3 size: 14 residues. CDR1 DFQATT and CDR2 SNEGSKA come from the germline V gene (reference sequence). V lost 5 bases and J lost 8; bases outside the gene matches: 7. Material for sequencing was PBMCs or a T cell subset sorted from them (not recorded which). The chain carries TRBV20-1 and TRBJ2-5; 14 nucleotides match TRBD2. The receptor was isolated from an adult woman who had mild COVID-19 (a few samples of this study predate the infection). Cell type and time point are not known. The CDR3 DNA reads TGCAGTGCTCGAGGACTAGCGGGGGGCGCAACCCAGTACTTC. Its translation: CSARGLAGGATQYF.